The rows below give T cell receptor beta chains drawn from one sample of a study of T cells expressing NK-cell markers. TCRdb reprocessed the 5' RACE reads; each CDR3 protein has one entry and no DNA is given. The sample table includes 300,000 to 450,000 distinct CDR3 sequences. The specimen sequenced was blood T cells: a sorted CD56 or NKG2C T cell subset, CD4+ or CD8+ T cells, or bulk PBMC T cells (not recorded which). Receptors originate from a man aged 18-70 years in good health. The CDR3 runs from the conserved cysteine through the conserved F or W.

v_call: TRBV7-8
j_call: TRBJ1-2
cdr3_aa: CASSQNRDYGYTF

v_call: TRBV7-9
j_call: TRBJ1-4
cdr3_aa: CASSLGQTTNEKLFF

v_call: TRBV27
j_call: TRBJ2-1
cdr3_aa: CASSRDRYNEQFF

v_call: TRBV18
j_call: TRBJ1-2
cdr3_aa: CASSYDRGRNYGYTF

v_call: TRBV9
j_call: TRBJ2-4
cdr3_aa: CASSVAPGPQKNIQYF

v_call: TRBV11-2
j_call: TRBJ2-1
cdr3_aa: CASRFSPSVYNEQFF

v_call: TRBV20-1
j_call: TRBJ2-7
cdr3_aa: CSARGGGTFREQYF

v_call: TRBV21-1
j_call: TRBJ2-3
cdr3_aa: CASKLAGETDTQYF

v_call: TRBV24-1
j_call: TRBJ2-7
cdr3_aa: CATSDPRTGLEEQYF

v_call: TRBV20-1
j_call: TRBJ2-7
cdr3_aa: CSARVSGSEQYF

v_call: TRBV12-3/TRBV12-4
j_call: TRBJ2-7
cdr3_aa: CASSTQGNFYEQYF

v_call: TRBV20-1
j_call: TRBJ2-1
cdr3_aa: CSASPSGQGEQFF

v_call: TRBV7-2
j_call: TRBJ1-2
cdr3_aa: CASSPPGGRGDGYTF

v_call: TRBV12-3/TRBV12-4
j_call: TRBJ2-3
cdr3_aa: CASRWTGSTDTQYF

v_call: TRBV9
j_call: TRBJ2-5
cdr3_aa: CASSATWGQETQYF

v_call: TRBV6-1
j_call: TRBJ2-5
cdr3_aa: CASRAGTAQETQYF

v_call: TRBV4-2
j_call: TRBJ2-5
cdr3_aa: CASSQDRAGDQETQYF

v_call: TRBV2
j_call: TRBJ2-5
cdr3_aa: CASGGERAQYF

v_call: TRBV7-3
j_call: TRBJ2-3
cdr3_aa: CASSLRLAGRTDTQYF

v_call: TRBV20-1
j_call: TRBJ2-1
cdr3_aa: CSARDRGRKMGNEQFF

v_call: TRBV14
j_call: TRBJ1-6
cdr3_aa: CASSQRYPGQGKNSPLHF

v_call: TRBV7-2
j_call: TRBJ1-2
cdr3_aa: CASSFSRGRDGYTF

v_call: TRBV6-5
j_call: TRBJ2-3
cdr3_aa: CASSYVRGVGRGTDTQYF

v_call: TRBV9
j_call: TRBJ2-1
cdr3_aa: CASSVSTGTYYNEQFF

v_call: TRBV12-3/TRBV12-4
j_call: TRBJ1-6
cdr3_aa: CASSFLQLNSPLHF

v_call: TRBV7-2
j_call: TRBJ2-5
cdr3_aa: CASSGKGPQETQYF

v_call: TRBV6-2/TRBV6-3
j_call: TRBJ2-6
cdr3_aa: CASSPRIQSWGANVLTF

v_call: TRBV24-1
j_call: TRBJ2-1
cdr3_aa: CATRDRNYNEQFF

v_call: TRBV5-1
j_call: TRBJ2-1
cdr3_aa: CASSSYGLAGGYTYNEQFF

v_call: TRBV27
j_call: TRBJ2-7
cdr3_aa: CASSLNRQGSYEQYF

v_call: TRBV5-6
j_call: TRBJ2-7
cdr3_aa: CASSRDRGQQYF

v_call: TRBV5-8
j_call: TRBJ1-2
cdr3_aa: CASSLGRGRSEGYTF

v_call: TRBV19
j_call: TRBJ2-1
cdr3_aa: CASGKGQGFDEQFF

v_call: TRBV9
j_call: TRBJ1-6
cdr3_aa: CASSVATGSPLHF

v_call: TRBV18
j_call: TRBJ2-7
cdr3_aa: CASSPPNDRGYEQYF

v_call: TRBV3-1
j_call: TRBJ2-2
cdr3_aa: CASSVTGELFF

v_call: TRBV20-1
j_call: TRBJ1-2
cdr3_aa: CSARRTGGQGYTF

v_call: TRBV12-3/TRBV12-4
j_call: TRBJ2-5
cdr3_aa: CASSSTSTTGTQYF